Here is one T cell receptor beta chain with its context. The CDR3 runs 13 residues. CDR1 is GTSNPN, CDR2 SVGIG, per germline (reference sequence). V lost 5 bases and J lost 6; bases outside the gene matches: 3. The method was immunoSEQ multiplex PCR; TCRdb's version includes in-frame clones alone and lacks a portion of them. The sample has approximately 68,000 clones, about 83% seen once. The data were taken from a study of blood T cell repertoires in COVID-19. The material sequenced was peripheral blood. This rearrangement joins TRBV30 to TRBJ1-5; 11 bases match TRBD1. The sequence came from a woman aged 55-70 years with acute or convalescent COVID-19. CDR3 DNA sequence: TGTGCCTGGGGACAGGGGGCTGGTCAGCCCCAGCATTTT. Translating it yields CAWGQGAGQPQHF. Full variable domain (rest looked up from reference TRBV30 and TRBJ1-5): SQTIHQWPATLVQPVGSPLSLECTVEGTSNPNLYWYRQAAGRGLQLLFYSVGIGQISSEVPQNLSASRPQDRQFILSSKKLLLSDSGFYLCAWGQGAGQPQHFGDGTRLSIL.